These 4 T cell receptor beta chains were sequenced from one sample in a study of CD8+ T cells in alopecia areata. Reverse transcription of extracted RNA yielded cDNA, which provided the sequencing template. TCRdb keeps only in-frame clones here, not all; method: immunoSEQ multiplex PCR. Here the sample spans about 110,000 clones, around 59% being singletons. The source material was CD8+ T cells sorted from blood. The receptors originated from a human donor in good health.

The chain is built from TRBV6-5 and TRBJ1-2; a possible D gene is TRBD1 (5 bases). Trimming took 6 bases from V and 5 from J, leaving 16 bases between them. This CDR3 contains 14 residues. CDR1 MNHEY and CDR2 SVGAGI come from the germline V gene. CDR3 in DNA: TGTGCCAGCAGACCCCAGGGTTTGGGATATGGCTACACCTTC. This sequence encodes CASRPQGLGYGYTF.

This chain connects TRBV4-2 to TRBJ2-3; D is ambiguous. The CDR3 spans 15 residues. The V end was cut by 1 base, the J end by 0 bases, with 8 bases between. Germline CDR1 reads LGHNA; CDR2 reads YNFKEQ. The CDR3 DNA reads as TGTGCCAGCAGCCAAGGAGCCCCTAGCACAGATACGCAGTATTTT. It translates to CASSQGAPSTDTQYF.

The V call is TRBV7-9, the J call TRBJ2-1; 9 nucleotides agree with TRBD1. This CDR3 has 15 residues. From germline, CDR1 is SEHNR and CDR2 FQNEAQ (reference sequence). V shed 4 bases, J shed 3 bases, and the junction held 4 bases outside the gene matches. In DNA form, the CDR3 reads TGTGCCAGCAGCTCGGGACAGGGCTTCTACAATGAGCAGTTCTTC. Its protein product is CASSSGQGFYNEQFF.

A remark on this clone: Other DNA sequences within the sample encode an identical CDR3. The chain combines TRBV19 with TRBJ2-7, with D perhaps matching TRBD1 (7 bases). V was trimmed by 5 bases and J by 1 base, leaving 15 bases between them. The germline gives CDR1 LNHDA, CDR2 SQIVND (reference sequence). There are 15 residues in the CDR3. Here the CDR3 reads CASSPSAGGSYEQYF. The CDR3 DNA reads TGTGCCAGTAGTCCCTCGGCAGGGGGGTCCTACGAGCAGTACTTC.